A single sample gave rise to the 28 T cell receptor beta chains below, sequenced in a study of CD8+ T cells in alopecia areata. Once RNA had been extracted, it was reverse transcribed into cDNA to act as the sequencing template. Sequencing used immunoSEQ multiplex PCR; TCRdb keeps in-frame clones, though not all of them. The table lists approximately 280,000 clones, more than 45% of them singletons. The treatment: oral pan-JAK inhibitor, 5-10 mg twice daily. This sample comprised CD4+ T cells sorted from blood, obtained at week 24, from a patient treated with tofacitinib. Every receptor here comes from a human donor with alopecia areata.

In its sample, this clone was seen a few times. The CDR3 loop reads CASSVGEVDTQYF. The CDR3 coding sequence is TGTGCCAGCAGCGTAGGCGAGGTGGATACGCAGTATTTT. V is TRBV9 and J is TRBJ2-3; D remains unclear. V was cut by 0 bases and J by 6 bases, with 8 bases left in between. The CDR3 is 13 residues long. Germline V CDR1 and CDR2: SGDLS, YYNGEE.

This clone has more than one count but fewer than ten. This rearrangement joins TRBV29-1 to TRBJ1-2; weak D call: TRBD1 (6 bases). Germline V gene lookup returns CDR1 SQVTM and CDR2 ANQGSEA. The CDR3 is 13 residues long. Trimming cost V 2 bases and J 6 bases, with 13 bases left between them. The CDR3 DNA reads as TGCAGCGTTGAAAGGGGGGCAGGGGATGGCTACACCTTC. Amino acids: CSVERGAGDGYTF. The full variable domain, completed using reference TRBV29-1 and TRBJ1-2, is SAVISQKPSRDICQRGTSLTIQCQVDSQVTMMFWYRQQPGQSLTLIATANQGSEATYESGFVIDKFPISRPNLTFSTLTVSNMSPEDSSIYLCSVERGAGDGYTFGSGTRLTVV.

The chain carries TRBV29-1 and TRBJ2-3; the match to TRBD1 covers 9 bases. J gave up 3 bases and V 5 bases, and 6 bases lay outside the gene matches. The CDR3 has 14 amino acids. The germline V gene has CDR1 SQVTM and CDR2 ANQGSEA. Written as DNA, the CDR3 is TGCAGCGTTCCCGGGACAGGGAGGACAGATACGCAGTATTTT. It encodes CSVPGTGRTDTQYF.

The chain has TRBV5-1 and TRBJ2-3; 7 bases fit TRBD1. With V trimmed by 4 bases and J by 1 base, 9 bases remained unmatched. CDR3 length: 16 amino acids. Germline V gene data show CDR1 as SGHRS and CDR2 as YFSETQ. The CDR3 DNA sequence: TGCGCCAGCAGCGTCTCAACAGGGGTAGGCACAGATACGCAGTATTTT. Translation: CASSVSTGVGTDTQYF.

This clone was seen just once. The V call is TRBV5-1, the J call TRBJ2-2; 8 positions agree with TRBD1. V was pared by 4 bases and J by 8 bases, with 13 bases of the junction left unmatched. Per germline, CDR1 SGHRS and CDR2 YFSETQ. The CDR3 loop spans 16 amino acids. In DNA form, the CDR3 reads TGCGCCAGCAGCCTCTTAGGACAGGGACCGCGTGGGGAGCTGTTTTTT. Its translation: CASSLLGQGPRGELFF.

The gene calls are TRBV19 and TRBJ2-6, with D hard to call. Per germline, CDR1 LNHDA and CDR2 SQIVND (reference sequence). V was shortened by 0 bases and J by 4 bases, with 13 bases between the two germline ends. The length of the CDR3 is 17 residues. The CDR3 sequence is CASSIDRLREGANVLTF. The DNA for the CDR3 is TGTGCCAGTAGTATAGATCGTTTAAGGGAAGGGGCCAACGTCCTGACTTTC.

V usage is TRBV5-1 and J usage is TRBJ2-3; a weak D match, TRBD2 (7 bases). Germline lookup yields CDR1 SGHRS and CDR2 YFSETQ. The CDR3 has 15 residues. With 5 bases removed from V and 0 bases from J, the gap between germline ends came to 13 bases. CDR3 residues: CASRGGARSTDTQYF. Written as DNA, the CDR3 is TGCGCCAGCAGGGGGGGGGCCCGGAGCACAGATACGCAGTATTTT. Together with reference TRBV5-1 and TRBJ2-3, the CDR3 gives the full variable domain: KAGVTQTPRYLIKTRGQQVTLSCSPISGHRSVSWYQQTPGQGLQFLFEYFSETQRNKGNFPGRFSGRQFSNSRSEMNVSTLELGDSALYLCASRGGARSTDTQYFGPGTRLTVL.

This clone came up a few times. The CDR3 spells CASSSVGSGTYNEQFF. CDR3 sequence (DNA): TGTGCCAGCAGCTCCGTAGGGAGCGGGACTTACAATGAGCAGTTCTTC. The rearrangement links TRBV11-2 to TRBJ2-1; 7 bases match TRBD2. Germline CDR1 SGHAT, CDR2 FQNNGV. The CDR3 spans 16 residues. The ends lost 4 bases at V and 4 bases at J; junction bases unmatched: 10.

The V gene is TRBV7-9, the J gene TRBJ2-3; 12 bases agree with TRBD2. This CDR3 contains 16 residues. Losses at the gene ends were 4 bases for V and 1 base for J; bases not matched to a gene: 3. The germline V gene has CDR1 SEHNR and CDR2 FQNEAQ (reference sequence). In nucleotides, the CDR3 is TGTGCCAGCAGCTCCTCTAGCGGGGGGGGCACAGATACGCAGTATTTT. Translating gives CASSSSSGGGTDTQYF. The variable domain in full, completed from reference TRBV7-9 and TRBJ2-3, reads DTGVSQNPRHKITKRGQNVTFRCDPISEHNRLYWYRQTLGQGPEFLTYFQNEAQLEKSRLLSDRFSAERPKGSFSTLEIQRTEQGDSAMYLCASSSSSGGGTDTQYFGPGTRLTVL.

This clone was seen a single time. The genes are TRBV20-1 and TRBJ2-5, with D unclear. Trimming removed 5 bases from V and 5 bases from J, with 9 bases in between. CDR1 is DFQATT, CDR2 SNEGSKA, per germline (reference sequence). This CDR3 is 11 amino acids long. The DNA for the CDR3 is TGCAGTGCTGGGGAATGGGAGACCCAGTACTTC. This encodes CSAGEWETQYF.

Only a few counts were recorded for this clone. The chain joins TRBV28 to TRBJ2-2; D unresolved. The CDR3 length is 14 residues. Looked up from germline, CDR1 is MDHEN and CDR2 is SYDVKM. Trimming left V 5 bases short and J 5 bases short, with 12 bases between. The CDR3 bases are TGTGCCAGCAGTGCCCTTGGTCGAACCGGGGAGCTGTTTTTT. Translation gives CASSALGRTGELFF.

V gene TRBV2 combines with J gene TRBJ2-6, with a tentative D call TRBD1 (6 bases). This CDR3 is 16 amino acids long. Germline V gives CDR1 SNHLY, CDR2 FYNNEI. The V gene lost 6 bases and the J gene lost 1 base, with 13 bases spanning the gap. The DNA for the CDR3 is TGTGCCAGCAGAAAGGAAGGGGGATCTGGGGCCAACGTCCTGACTTTC. This translates into CASRKEGGSGANVLTF.

V gene TRBV5-1 combines with J gene TRBJ2-3; D ambiguous. The CDR3 sequence is 14 residues long. Trimming stripped 4 bases from V and 2 bases from J, with 11 bases between. CDR1 is SGHRS and CDR2 is YFSETQ in the germline V gene. This CDR3 is CASSADRNTDTQYF. The CDR3, as DNA: TGCGCCAGCAGCGCGGACCGAAACACAGATACGCAGTATTTT.

This clone was detected a few times. This rearrangement joins TRBV29-1 to TRBJ2-7; 8 bases are a match to TRBD2. Germline V gene lookup returns CDR1 SQVTM and CDR2 ANQGSEA. The V gene end was trimmed by 6 bases and the J gene end by 4 bases; junction bases not matched to a gene: 5. This CDR3 has 12 amino acids. CDR3 protein: CSVVSGEYEQYF. The CDR3 nucleotides are TGCAGCGTGGTTAGCGGGGAATACGAGCAGTACTTC.

The V and J genes are TRBV6-1 and TRBJ1-5; a weak D match, TRBD1 (6 bases). This CDR3 spans 18 amino acids. The germline CDR1 and CDR2 sequences are MNHNS and SASEGT. V was cut by 2 bases and J by 0 bases, with 17 bases left in between. The DNA for the CDR3 is TGTGCCAGCAGTGAAATGCAGGGGCAAAGATATAGCAATCAGCCCCAGCATTTT. Encoded protein: CASSEMQGQRYSNQPQHF.

V is TRBV10-3 and J is TRBJ1-2; D remains unclear. The CDR3 covers 17 residues. The V end lost 6 bases, the J end lost 2 bases, and 22 bases lay between the germline ends. The germline gives CDR1 ENHRY, CDR2 SYGVKD. CDR3 sequence reads: CAIRIREQRSPNYGYTF. Here the CDR3 DNA reads TGTGCCATCAGGATTAGGGAACAAAGGTCGCCGAACTATGGCTACACCTTC.

CDR3 DNA: TGTGCCAGCAGTTTATCTTTCGCCCAGAATGAAAAACTGTTTTTT. This translates into CASSLSFAQNEKLFF. This sequence joins TRBV27 and TRBJ1-4, with D unresolved. Trimming took 0 bases from V and 5 from J, leaving 10 bases between them. The CDR3 has 15 residues. Germline V gives CDR1 MNHEY, CDR2 SMNVEV (reference sequence).

The rearrangement joins TRBV7-2 to TRBJ1-1, with D perhaps TRBD1 (6 bases). V shed 1 base and J shed 7 bases, with 10 bases lying between them. Germline CDR1 reads SGHTA; CDR2 reads FQGNSA. This CDR3 has 13 amino acids. The CDR3 DNA reads TGTGCCAGCAGCTTAGACAGGACAGTTGAAGCTTTCTTT. It is translated as CASSLDRTVEAFF.

This clone has more than one count but fewer than ten. V and J are TRBV29-1 and TRBJ1-2; TRBD1 matches 11 bases. The CDR3 length is 15 residues. V shed 7 bases and J 2 bases; nucleotides not matched to a gene: 9. Germline-derived CDR1 and CDR2 are SQVTM and ANQGSEA. The DNA of the CDR3 is TGCAGCGGTGGGACAGGGGGAGGATCCAACTATGGCTACACCTTC. This codes for CSGGTGGGSNYGYTF.

The V gene is TRBV29-1, the J gene TRBJ1-2, with D possibly being TRBD1 (6 bases). CDR1 and CDR2 from the germline V gene are SQVTM and ANQGSEA. V gave up 1 base and J gave up 5 bases, with 17 bases separating them. This CDR3 has 15 residues. The CDR3 nucleotides read TGCAGCGTTGAAGGGAATGACAGGTCGATTTATGGCTACACCTTC. This encodes CSVEGNDRSIYGYTF.

With respect to this clone: Other DNA sequences in this specimen translate into the identical CDR3. The chain employs TRBV29-1 and TRBJ2-7; D uncertain. Trimming stripped 4 bases from V and 3 bases from J, with 7 bases between. CDR1 and CDR2 (germline): SQVTM, ANQGSEA. The CDR3 spans 11 residues. Here the CDR3 reads CSVVGSYEQYF. CDR3 DNA: TGCAGCGTTGTCGGCAGCTACGAGCAGTACTTC.

This clone was seen more than once but under ten times. The V gene is TRBV4-3, the J gene TRBJ1-2; tentative D call: TRBD1 (5 bases). V lost 0 bases and J lost 4, with 12 bases in between. CDR3 length equals 15 residues. The germline gives CDR1 LGHNA, CDR2 YSLEER. For the CDR3, the DNA is TGCGCCAGCAGCCAAGAGGGACGGCGGCTCTATGGCTACACCTTC. Translated: CASSQEGRRLYGYTF.

The chain couples TRBV28 to TRBJ1-2; D perhaps matches TRBD1 (6 bases). Per germline, CDR1 MDHEN and CDR2 SYDVKM. The CDR3 consists of 13 residues. V lost 3 bases and J lost 4, with 9 bases in between. CDR3 amino acids: CASSFHRAYGYTF. The CDR3 bases are TGTGCCAGCAGTTTCCACAGGGCCTATGGCTACACCTTC.

The V gene is TRBV18, the J gene TRBJ1-6, with D maybe TRBD1 (5 bases). The ends were cut back, 2 bases at V and 8 bases at J, with 13 bases in the middle. Per germline, CDR1 KGHSH and CDR2 LQKENI. This CDR3 has 15 residues. The CDR3 sequence: CASSPKGQGDSPLHF. CDR3 DNA sequence: TGTGCCAGCTCACCAAAAGGGCAGGGTGATTCACCCCTCCACTTT. The variable domain in full, with the rest retrieved from reference TRBV18 and TRBJ1-6, is NAGVMQNPRHLVRRRGQEARLRCSPMKGHSHVYWYRQLPEEGLKFMVYLQKENIIDESGMPKERFSAEFPKEGPSILRIQQVVRGDSAAYFCASSPKGQGDSPLHFGNGTRLTVT.

This clone was counted between two and nine times. The chain has TRBV30 and TRBJ2-1; D gene uncertain. Trimming took 0 bases from V and 4 from J, leaving 4 bases between them. CDR3 length equals 12 residues. Germline lookup yields CDR1 GTSNPN and CDR2 SVGIG (reference sequence). As DNA, the CDR3 is TGTGCCTGGAGTGTAGGATACAATGAGCAGTTCTTC. This codes for CAWSVGYNEQFF. Full variable domain (remainder filled in from reference TRBV30 and TRBJ2-1): SQTIHQWPATLVQPVGSPLSLECTVEGTSNPNLYWYRQAAGRGLQLLFYSVGIGQISSEVPQNLSASRPQDRQFILSSKKLLLSDSGFYLCAWSVGYNEQFFGPGTRLTVL.

This clone was seen a handful of times. This chain connects TRBV10-3 to TRBJ2-3; 11 nucleotides line up with TRBD2. The CDR3 contains 15 residues. The germline V gene encodes CDR1 ENHRY and CDR2 SYGVKD. Trimming at V came to 4 bases and at J to 4 bases, leaving 4 bases not matched to a gene. The CDR3 coding sequence is TGTGCCATCAGTGCACTAGCGGGGGCGGCAGATACGCAGTATTTT. It encodes CAISALAGAADTQYF.

The CDR3 sequence is CASSLKGIDTEAFF. CDR3 sequence (DNA): TGCGCCAGCAGCTTAAAGGGCATAGACACTGAAGCTTTCTTT. The chain is built from TRBV5-1 and TRBJ1-1; no clear D gene. Germline V CDR1 and CDR2: SGHRS, YFSETQ. CDR3 length equals 14 residues. Trimming took 2 bases from V and 3 from J, leaving 11 bases between them.

The chain links TRBV29-1 to TRBJ2-5; TRBD2 aligns across 8 bases. CDR1 and CDR2 (germline): SQVTM, ANQGSEA. V lost 6 bases and J lost 7; bases outside the gene matches: 10. CDR3 length: 13 amino acids. The CDR3 coding sequence is TGCAGCGTCATGCGTACGGGAGGGTGGACCCAGTACTTC. This codes for CSVMRTGGWTQYF.